A single sample gave rise to the 32 T cell receptor beta chains below, sequenced in a study of CD8 T cells in ankylosing spondylitis. For these TCRs, the target antigens are not known. The study, taken as a whole, reports: Roughly eight highly homologous variants made up a TCR beta motif that seemed to typify ankylosing spondylitis blood.

MiXCR was run by TCRdb on the 5' RACE reads, yielding one entry per CDR3 protein. The repertoire holds a few hundred thousand distinct CDR3 sequences, with around 22% as singletons. The source material was blood, either unsorted or a sorted T cell fraction (not recorded which). These receptors originate from a male donor with ankylosing spondylitis.

This clonotype was seen a few times. The V call is TRBV12-3 or TRBV12-4, the J call TRBJ2-5; 11 positions agree with TRBD2. The V and J ends lost 6 bases and 2 bases, in that order; junction bases with no gene match: 8. The CDR3 is 16 amino acids. The CDR3 nucleotides read TGTGCCAGCAGCCCACCCCGACTAGCGGGACAAGAGACCCAGTACTTC. Its protein product is CASSPPRLAGQETQYF.

V and J are TRBV10-3 and TRBJ2-5; weak D call: TRBD2 (5 bases). Trimming cost V 7 bases and J 3 bases, with 12 bases left between them. Germline CDR1 ENHRY, CDR2 SYGVKD. This CDR3 spans 13 amino acids. CDR3 nucleotide sequence: TGTGCCATCAATGGAGGTGGGGAAGAGACCCAGTACTTC. Protein: CAINGGGEETQYF.

The sample holds a few counts of this clonotype. The chain uses TRBV5-6 and TRBJ2-2, with no clear D. The CDR3 sequence is 14 residues long. Germline lookup yields CDR1 SGHDT and CDR2 YYEEEE. With 2 bases removed from V and 2 bases from J, the gap between germline ends came to 7 bases. CDR3 DNA: TGTGCCAGCAGCTTATACGGTAACACCGGGGAGCTGTTTTTT. Protein product: CASSLYGNTGELFF.

As concerns this clonotype: The CDR3 does not end in the conserved phenylalanine or tryptophan, so this is likely a read error. This chain links TRBV29-1 with TRBJ2-3, with a tentative D call TRBD2 (5 bases). This CDR3 has 13 residues. V was pared by 7 bases and J by 4 bases, with 15 bases between. Germline V gives CDR1 SQVTM, CDR2 ANQGSEA. In nucleotides, the CDR3 is TGCAGCGACAGAAGAGGGCGGGCAGATACGCAGTATATT. It is translated as CSDRRGRADTQYI.

The J gene is TRBJ2-5, the V gene TRBV7-2; D is possibly TRBD2 (5 bases). The germline CDR1 and CDR2 sequences are SGHTA and FQGNSA. The CDR3 has 14 amino acids. V lost 0 bases to trimming and J lost 5 bases, with 10 bases between them. The CDR3 DNA reads TGTGCCAGCAGCTTAGCCCTAGCAGCCGAGACCCAGTACTTC. Residues: CASSLALAAETQYF.

The chain has TRBV20-1 and TRBJ1-4; tentatively, D is TRBD1 (5 bases). This CDR3 contains 16 residues. The V gene lost 1 base and the J gene lost 8 bases, with 20 bases spanning the gap. Germline CDR1 and CDR2: DFQATT and SNEGSKA (reference sequence). The CDR3 is CSARVPPRGVGEKLFF. As DNA, the CDR3 is TGCAGTGCTAGAGTTCCCCCGAGGGGAGTAGGGGAAAAACTGTTTTTT.

The rearrangement links TRBV7-2 to TRBJ2-1; 11 nucleotides align to TRBD2. Germline V lookup: CDR1 SGHTA, CDR2 FQGNSA. CDR3 size: 15 residues. V was clipped by 4 bases and J by 8 bases; unmatched bases: 7. In DNA, the CDR3 is TGTGCCAGCAGCTCCCGACTAGCGGGAATGTATGAGCAGTTCTTC. Its translation: CASSSRLAGMYEQFF.

This chain uses TRBV20-1 with TRBJ2-1, with TRBD2 matching 13 bases. V gave up 3 bases and J gave up 6 bases; unmatched junction bases: 11. CDR3 length equals 17 residues. CDR1 DFQATT and CDR2 SNEGSKA come from the germline V gene (reference sequence). The CDR3 is CSASLSGLAGATNEQFF. The DNA of the CDR3 is TGCAGTGCTAGTCTATCTGGACTAGCGGGAGCTACCAATGAGCAGTTCTTC.

DNA for the CDR3: TGTGCCAGCAGCCATACCGGGACAGGTTTCCCTGGGGCCAACGTCCTGACTTTC. As protein: CASSHTGTGFPGANVLTF. The J gene is TRBJ2-6, the V gene TRBV14, with 8 bases matching TRBD1. Germline assignment: CDR1 SGHDN and CDR2 FVKESK. The CDR3 consists of 18 residues. Trimming removed 3 bases from V and 2 bases from J; junction bases left unmatched: 9.

At least ten counts were recorded for this clonotype. The rearrangement links TRBV27 to TRBJ2-1; tentative D call: TRBD2 (5 bases). CDR1 and CDR2 (germline): MNHEY, SMNVEV (reference sequence). With 7 bases removed from V and 2 bases from J, the gap between germline ends came to 15 bases. The CDR3 spans 15 residues. CDR3 region: CASIKSRGTYNEQFF. The CDR3 DNA follows: TGTGCCAGCATCAAATCCCGGGGAACCTACAATGAGCAGTTCTTC.

This clonotype was observed a few times. The chain recombines TRBV5-6 with TRBJ2-2, with 9 positions matching TRBD2. The CDR3 spans 16 residues. Looked up from germline, CDR1 is SGHDT and CDR2 is YYEEEE. V shed 4 bases and J 4 bases; nucleotides not matched to a gene: 8. CDR3 residues: CASSRGILAGTGELFF. As DNA, the CDR3 is TGTGCCAGCAGCCGCGGAATACTAGCGGGCACCGGGGAGCTGTTTTTT. Full variable domain (missing parts from reference TRBV5-6 and TRBJ2-2): DAGVTQSPTHLIKTRGQQVTLRCSPKSGHDTVSWYQQALGQGPQFIFQYYEEEERQRGNFPDRFSGHQFPNYSSELNVNALLLGDSALYLCASSRGILAGTGELFFGEGSRLTVL.

V and J are TRBV29-1 and TRBJ2-1; D is unclear. The V gene's germline CDR1 is SQVTM and CDR2 ANQGSEA. The CDR3 loop spans 12 amino acids. The CDR3 nucleotides are TGCGTTGGTAAGGGCTCCTACAATGAGCAGTTCTTC. Its protein is CVGKGSYNEQFF.

This clonotype was found a few times. The V and J genes are TRBV19 and TRBJ2-1; no clear D. Germline V gene sequence: CDR1 LNHDA, CDR2 SQIVND (reference sequence). This CDR3 spans 11 amino acids. The ends were cut back, 1 base at V and 7 bases at J, with 2 bases in the middle. Here the CDR3 reads CASSIGNEQFF. The CDR3 DNA reads as TGTGCCAGTAGTATAGGGAATGAGCAGTTCTTC. Based on the CDR3 plus reference TRBV19 and TRBJ2-1, the full variable domain is DGGITQSPKYLFRKEGQNVTLSCEQNLNHDAMYWYRQDPGQGLRLIYYSQIVNDFQKGDIAEGYSVSREKKESFPLTVTSAQKNPTAFYLCASSIGNEQFFGPGTRLTVL.

This chain links TRBV27 with TRBJ1-1; no definite D call. There are 13 residues in the CDR3. Trimming cost V 5 bases and J 4 bases, with 11 bases left between them. Germline loops: CDR1 MNHEY, CDR2 SMNVEV (reference sequence). The CDR3 nucleotides read TGTGCCAGCAGTGCGACTCGTTCCACTGAAGCTTTCTTT. This gives the protein CASSATRSTEAFF.

V usage is TRBV7-8 and J usage is TRBJ2-2; TRBD2 matches at 8 bases. Germline assignment: CDR1 SGHVS and CDR2 FQNEAQ. Trimming removed 2 bases from V and 5 bases from J; junction bases left unmatched: 4. The CDR3 consists of 15 residues. This CDR3 is CASSLKRERTGELFF. The CDR3 DNA follows: TGTGCCAGCAGCTTAAAGCGGGAGAGGACCGGGGAGCTGTTTTTT.

The rearrangement links TRBV14 to TRBJ2-1, with 7 bases matching TRBD2. This CDR3 has 17 amino acids. The J segment lost 5 bases and the V segment lost 1 base, leaving 11 bases of the junction unmatched. Germline-derived CDR1 and CDR2 are SGHDN and FVKESK. The chain's CDR3 is CASSQGWGGSLNNEQFF. The CDR3, as DNA: TGTGCCAGCAGCCAAGGCTGGGGCGGGAGCCTCAACAATGAGCAGTTCTTC.

This clonotype was seen a few times. This chain joins TRBV19 and TRBJ1-5, with 8 positions matching TRBD1. Germline CDR1 LNHDA, CDR2 SQIVND (reference sequence). Trimming cost V 4 bases and J 1 base; bases outside gene matches: 9. There are 17 residues in the CDR3. The CDR3 DNA sequence: TGTGCCAGTAGTACCACGCGAGGGACAGGAAGCAATCAGCCCCAGCATTTT. Translated, it gives CASSTTRGTGSNQPQHF.

The chain recombines TRBV4-2 with TRBJ1-1, with D unclear. V was cut by 0 bases and J by 2 bases, with 7 bases left in between. The CDR3 has 14 amino acids. CDR1 and CDR2 from the germline V gene are LGHNA and YNFKEQ. The CDR3 is CASSQDEGNTEAFF. Written as DNA, the CDR3 is TGTGCCAGCAGCCAAGATGAGGGTAACACTGAAGCTTTCTTT.

This clonotype was seen a handful of times. This chain joins TRBV12-3 or TRBV12-4 and TRBJ2-1; TRBD2 might be the D (6 bases). The CDR3 consists of 14 residues. V was shortened by 3 bases and J by 10 bases, with 16 bases between the two germline ends. CDR3 coding DNA: TGTGCCAGCAGTTTCGGGGGTAACCGGGAAGAGCAGTTCTTC. This encodes CASSFGGNREEQFF.

The CDR3 DNA sequence: TGTGCCAGCAGTGTACAGTCCCGTTCCTTATTCTTC. This gives the protein CASSVQSRSLFF. V is TRBV25-1 and J is TRBJ2-1; D gene unclear. Germline assignment: CDR1 MGHDK and CDR2 SYGVNS. Trimming removed 4 bases from V and 16 bases from J, with 17 bases in between. The CDR3 covers 12 residues.

There are a few counts of this clonotype. The chain's CDR3 is CASRLLAGGPSSYNEQFF. DNA of the CDR3: TGTGCCAGCAGACTTCTAGCGGGAGGACCAAGCTCCTACAATGAGCAGTTCTTC. The chain links TRBV5-6 to TRBJ2-1; TRBD2 aligns across 11 bases. The length of the CDR3 is 18 residues. The ends lost 5 bases at V and 0 bases at J; junction bases unmatched: 10. CDR1 and CDR2 (germline): SGHDT, YYEEEE.

This clonotype was observed a handful of times. The chain uses TRBV7-9 and TRBJ2-3, with D hard to call. Trimming removed 5 bases from V and 2 bases from J, with 11 bases in between. CDR3 length: 14 residues. CDR1 and CDR2 from the germline V gene are SEHNR and FQNEAQ (reference sequence). The CDR3 nucleotides are TGTGCCAGCAGCCCCTCCCGAGTCACAGATACGCAGTATTTT. Translated: CASSPSRVTDTQYF.

The J gene is TRBJ2-3, the V gene TRBV4-2; no clear D gene. The CDR3 covers 12 residues. The ends were cut back, 0 bases at V and 8 bases at J, with 6 bases in the middle. Germline V CDR1 and CDR2: LGHNA, YNFKEQ. This CDR3 is CASSQDRTTQYF. The CDR3, as DNA: TGTGCCAGCAGCCAAGATCGGACTACGCAGTATTTT.

This clonotype was seen a handful of times. The CDR3 reads CASSPTGKRLPDEQFF. For the CDR3, the DNA is TGTGCCAGCAGTCCCACAGGGAAACGGCTCCCCGATGAGCAGTTCTTC. This chain joins TRBV27 and TRBJ2-1; weak D call: TRBD1 (6 bases). The V and J ends lost 5 bases and 8 bases respectively, with 22 bases between them. This CDR3 is 16 amino acids long. The germline gives CDR1 MNHEY, CDR2 SMNVEV (reference sequence).

This clonotype showed up just a few times. In DNA form, the CDR3 reads TGCAGTGCTCCACCGGAGACTAGCGGGACGAATGAGCAGTTCTTC. It specifies CSAPPETSGTNEQFF. This chain joins TRBV20-1 and TRBJ2-1, with 11 bases that match TRBD2. The CDR3 has 15 residues. The ends lost 5 bases at V and 7 bases at J; junction bases unmatched: 10. CDR1 and CDR2 from the germline V gene are DFQATT and SNEGSKA (reference sequence).

The chain employs TRBV20-1 and TRBJ2-1; 8 bases match TRBD2. CDR3 length: 16 residues. V gave up 0 bases and J gave up 7 bases; unmatched junction bases: 11. Germline V gives CDR1 DFQATT, CDR2 SNEGSKA (reference sequence). CDR3 DNA sequence: TGCAGTGCTAGAGATCCGACTAGCGCCAGGTGGAATGAGCAGTTCTTC. Translated: CSARDPTSARWNEQFF.

The V gene is TRBV3-1, the J gene TRBJ2-3, with D unclear. CDR1 is LGHDT, CDR2 YNNKEL, per germline (reference sequence). This CDR3 contains 14 residues. V gave up 0 bases and J gave up 7 bases, with 11 bases separating them. CDR3 bases: TGTGCCAGCAGCCAAGATTCCGGTACAAATACGCAGTATTTT. It codes for CASSQDSGTNTQYF.

Turning to this clonotype: The conserved phenylalanine or tryptophan is not found at the CDR3 terminus, so this likely reflects a read error. The rearrangement links TRBV5-1 to TRBJ1-1, with D maybe TRBD1 (6 bases). This CDR3 is built from 15 residues. Looked up from germline, CDR1 is SGHRS and CDR2 is YFSETQ. V dropped 4 bases and J dropped 1 base, with 14 bases sitting between them. The CDR3 is CASSREGGRNTEAFS. DNA of the CDR3: TGCGCCAGCAGCCGCGAGGGGGGCCGGAACACTGAAGCTTTCTCT.

The V gene is TRBV5-1, the J gene TRBJ2-5; 7 bases fit TRBD2. The CDR3 is made up of 14 amino acids. Per the germline V gene, CDR1 is SGHRS and CDR2 is YFSETQ. The V and J ends lost 4 bases and 2 bases, in that order; junction bases with no gene match: 5. The CDR3 spells CASSTTSAQETQYF. As DNA, the CDR3 is TGCGCCAGCAGCACAACTAGCGCTCAAGAGACCCAGTACTTC.

This chain links TRBV7-2 with TRBJ2-1; the D gene could be TRBD1 or TRBD2 (6 bases each). This CDR3 comprises 13 residues. Germline V gene lookup returns CDR1 SGHTA and CDR2 FQGNSA. The V and J ends lost 0 bases and 15 bases respectively, with 15 bases between them. In DNA form, the CDR3 reads TGTGCCAGCAGCTTAGCGAGCGCAGGGGAGGCGTTCTTC. Its protein is CASSLASAGEAFF.

The sample holds a few counts of this clonotype. V is TRBV14 and J is TRBJ2-1; no reliable D call. Deletions cut 4 bases from V and 10 bases from J, with 17 bases between. This CDR3 spans 14 amino acids. CDR1 and CDR2 (germline): SGHDN, FVKESK. CDR3 bases: TGTGCCAGCAGCCGCCTGGATGTAGCCGGAGAGCAGTTCTTC. Amino acid sequence: CASSRLDVAGEQFF. The full variable domain, rest sourced from reference TRBV14 and TRBJ2-1, is EAGVTQFPSHSVIEKGQTVTLRCDPISGHDNLYWYRRVMGKEIKFLLHFVKESKQDESGMPNNRFLAERTGGTYSTLKVQPAELEDSGVYFCASSRLDVAGEQFFGPGTRLTVL.

This sequence joins TRBV5-1 and TRBJ1-6, with a tentative D call TRBD1 (5 bases). Germline CDR1 and CDR2: SGHRS and YFSETQ. CDR3 size: 18 residues. Trimming removed 1 base at V and 0 bases at J, with 14 bases between. CDR3 DNA: TGCGCCAGCAGCTTGTTGGCAGGGCCTAGCTCCTATAATTCACCCCTCCACTTT. Translated: CASSLLAGPSSYNSPLHF.